Shown below are 27 T cell receptor beta chains from a single sample sequenced in a study of PD-1 blockade in classical Hodgkin lymphoma. Profiled with immunoSEQ multiplex PCR; TCRdb holds only in-frame clones, not every one. The sample shows around 25,000 clones, roughly 84% of them seen only once. Every patient had relapsed following autologous stem cell transplantation, and cohorts differed in brentuximab vedotin exposure. Purification of CD4+ T cells from thawed PBMCs was performed via magnetic negative selection. The source was CD4+ T cells from blood, collected at baseline. These receptors originate from a human donor with classical Hodgkin lymphoma.

This rearrangement joins TRBV9 to TRBJ2-3; D possibly corresponds to TRBD1 (7 bases). From germline, CDR1 is SGDLS and CDR2 YYNGEE. Trimming stripped 1 base from V and 5 bases from J, with 14 bases between. The CDR3 is made up of 15 amino acids. The CDR3 here is CASSVLEGARDTQYF. The CDR3 nucleotides are TGTGCCAGCAGCGTATTGGAGGGGGCCAGAGATACGCAGTATTTT.

This clone came up a few times. The sample contains more than one DNA sequence encoding this CDR3. V and J are TRBV27 and TRBJ1-5; perhaps TRBD1 as D (6 bases). The germline V gene encodes CDR1 MNHEY and CDR2 SMNVEV (reference sequence). The CDR3 spans 14 residues. The ends were cut back, 6 bases at V and 3 bases at J, with 12 bases in the middle. In nucleotides, the CDR3 is TGTGCCAGCAGGTCGGACAGTTCCAATCAGCCCCAGCATTTT. Translating it yields CASRSDSSNQPQHF.

This clone appeared a single time. The chain combines TRBV5-1 with TRBJ2-3; 9 positions match TRBD1. From germline, CDR1 is SGHRS and CDR2 YFSETQ. V was clipped by 2 bases and J by 5 bases; unmatched bases: 6. CDR3 length: 15 amino acids. The CDR3 nucleotides are TGCGCCAGCAGCTTACAGGGGGCGCGAGAAGATACGCAGTATTTT. As protein: CASSLQGAREDTQYF.

The chain joins TRBV4-2 to TRBJ1-2, with D possibly being TRBD1 (5 bases). Trimming removed 1 base from V and 1 base from J, with 10 bases in between. Germline V gene data show CDR1 as LGHNA and CDR2 as YNFKEQ. The CDR3 is made up of 15 amino acids. DNA for the CDR3: TGTGCCAGCAGCCAAGCGGGGGGAAATAACTATGGCTACACCTTC. Amino acid sequence: CASSQAGGNNYGYTF.

This chain links TRBV6-5 with TRBJ1-6; the D is unclear. V was cut by 2 bases and J by 8 bases, with 10 bases left in between. Germline V gene data show CDR1 as MNHEY and CDR2 as SVGAGI. This CDR3 contains 14 residues. Here the CDR3 DNA reads TGTGCCAGCAGTTACGATGGCGAGGATTCACCCCTCCACTTT. Translation gives CASSYDGEDSPLHF.

The rearrangement uses TRBV5-1 and TRBJ2-3; 13 bases align to TRBD2. The CDR3 loop spans 16 amino acids. CDR1 and CDR2 (germline): SGHRS, YFSETQ. V shed 2 bases and J 4 bases; nucleotides not matched to a gene: 4. The CDR3 DNA is TGCGCCAGCAGCTTAACTAGCGGGGGGGGCGCAGATACGCAGTATTTT. The encoded protein is CASSLTSGGGADTQYF.

This clone was counted between two and nine times. The genes are TRBV7-2 and TRBJ1-2; D unresolved. V was trimmed by 1 base and J by 3 bases, leaving 15 bases between them. Germline loops: CDR1 SGHTA, CDR2 FQGNSA. There are 16 residues in the CDR3. The CDR3 DNA reads TGTGCCAGCAGCTTAGACGGCGGAGGAAGGGACTATGGCTACACCTTC. This codes for CASSLDGGGRDYGYTF.

This rearrangement joins TRBV7-2 to TRBJ1-6; D is ambiguous. The germline gives CDR1 SGHTA, CDR2 FQGNSA. V gave up 2 bases and J gave up 0 bases, with 8 bases separating them. The CDR3 covers 16 residues. The CDR3 loop is CASSLIMGSYNSPLHF. The CDR3 region has the DNA TGTGCCAGCAGCTTAATCATGGGCTCCTATAATTCACCCCTCCACTTT.

In DNA form, the CDR3 reads TGTGCCAGCAGCTTAGGTGTGGTGGCAGGGATTTACAATGAGCAGTTCTTC. Its protein is CASSLGVVAGIYNEQFF. This chain links TRBV7-3 with TRBJ2-1; tentative D call: TRBD1 (5 bases). Germline loops: CDR1 SGHTA, CDR2 FQGTGA. The CDR3 length is 17 residues. The V end lost 2 bases, the J end lost 4 bases, and 18 bases lay between the germline ends.

The chain joins TRBV30 to TRBJ1-2; D gene unclear. Trimming pared 2 bases from V and 4 bases from J, leaving 11 bases between. There are 13 residues in the CDR3. Per the germline V gene, CDR1 is GTSNPN and CDR2 is SVGIG (reference sequence). The CDR3 protein is CAWSLGMSYGYTF. The CDR3 coding sequence is TGTGCCTGGAGTTTAGGAATGAGCTATGGCTACACCTTC.

CDR3 sequence reads: CASKGQGIDGAYTF. The CDR3 DNA reads TGTGCCAGTAAGGGGCAGGGAATCGATGGGGCCTACACCTTC. The V gene is TRBV19, the J gene TRBJ1-2; TRBD1 is a possible D gene (5 bases). The CDR3 consists of 14 residues. Trimming left V 7 bases short and J 10 bases short, with 22 bases between. CDR1 and CDR2 from the germline V gene are LNHDA and SQIVND (reference sequence).

The chain uses TRBV18 and TRBJ1-1; 8 bases are a match to TRBD1. The germline gives CDR1 KGHSH, CDR2 LQKENI. The CDR3 is 14 residues long. Germline trimming cut 4 bases from V and 4 bases from J; bases unmatched to any gene: 5. The CDR3 sequence: CASSRDRGPTEAFF. In nucleotides, the CDR3 is TGTGCCAGCTCACGCGACAGGGGCCCCACTGAAGCTTTCTTT.

The chain recombines TRBV4-3 with TRBJ2-5, with 10 bases aligning to TRBD1. Germline lookup yields CDR1 LGHNA and CDR2 YSLEER. The CDR3 runs 17 residues. With V trimmed by 0 bases and J by 4 bases, 8 bases remained unmatched. CDR3 protein: CASSQDMGQGQSETQYF. The CDR3 DNA sequence: TGCGCCAGCAGCCAAGATATGGGACAGGGGCAGTCAGAGACCCAGTACTTC.

Concerning this clone itself: At the DNA level, this CDR3 is encoded by other sequences in the same sample as well. V is TRBV5-1 and J is TRBJ2-3; D not resolved. This CDR3 is 14 amino acids long. The V end lost 0 bases, the J end lost 0 bases, and 5 bases lay between the germline ends. Germline lookup yields CDR1 SGHRS and CDR2 YFSETQ. The CDR3 reads CASSLDSSTDTQYF. The DNA for the CDR3 is TGCGCCAGCAGCTTGGACTCTAGCACAGATACGCAGTATTTT.

This chain joins TRBV5-1 and TRBJ2-3; possibly TRBD1 or TRBD2 for D (6 bases each). The V end was cut by 0 bases, the J end by 0 bases, with 14 bases between. Per germline, CDR1 SGHRS and CDR2 YFSETQ. This CDR3 is 17 amino acids long. This CDR3 is CASSLAGATQSTDTQYF. The CDR3 DNA follows: TGCGCCAGCAGCTTGGCGGGGGCCACACAAAGCACAGATACGCAGTATTTT.

In this sample, this clone turned up once. The chain couples TRBV2 to TRBJ1-2; D call uncertain. From germline, CDR1 is SNHLY and CDR2 FYNNEI. The CDR3 covers 13 residues. V shed 2 bases and J shed 2 bases, with 6 bases lying between them. The CDR3 sequence: CASSEQDNYGYTF. DNA of the CDR3: TGTGCCAGCAGTGAACAGGACAACTATGGCTACACCTTC.

V is TRBV18 and J is TRBJ2-3, with 8 bases matching TRBD2. The CDR3 extends over 15 amino acids. Germline V gives CDR1 KGHSH, CDR2 LQKENI. Unmatched junction bases numbered 7, after V lost 3 bases and J lost 5 bases. Here the CDR3 DNA reads TGTGCCAGCTCACCGGGAGCGGGGGCCAAAGATACGCAGTATTTT. Its protein product is CASSPGAGAKDTQYF.

Relative to its sample, this clone is medium-sized (0.01 to 0.1%). The rearrangement uses TRBV9 and TRBJ1-4; the D gene is possibly TRBD1 (6 bases). Per germline, CDR1 SGDLS and CDR2 YYNGEE. The CDR3 has 13 amino acids. V dropped 3 bases and J dropped 10 bases, with 13 bases sitting between them. The CDR3 reads CASSAAEQGKLFF. CDR3 sequence (DNA): TGTGCCAGCAGCGCAGCCGAACAGGGAAAACTGTTTTTT.

This clone was detected once. CDR3 sequence reads: CASSFGFSGANVLTF. In nucleotides, the CDR3 is TGTGCCAGCAGCTTTGGGTTCTCTGGGGCCAACGTCCTGACTTTC. This sequence joins TRBV11-3 and TRBJ2-6; D is ambiguous. Trimming cost V 3 bases and J 0 bases, with 6 bases left between them. This CDR3 comprises 15 residues. The germline V gene has CDR1 SGHNT and CDR2 YENEEA.

This clone was counted a single time. The V gene is TRBV7-2, the J gene TRBJ2-7, with 9 bases identical to TRBD1. V dropped 6 bases and J dropped 1; count of bases not matched to a gene: 16. The CDR3 length is 18 residues. CDR1 and CDR2 from the germline V gene are SGHTA and FQGNSA. The CDR3 here is CASSRGTGSLMKSYEQYF. The DNA for the CDR3 is TGTGCCAGCAGTCGTGGGACAGGGTCGCTTATGAAGTCCTACGAGCAGTACTTC.

This clone showed up just once. Other nucleotide sequences in the sample specify the same CDR3. The rearrangement links TRBV2 to TRBJ2-2; D is perhaps TRBD2 (7 bases). The length of the CDR3 is 15 residues. The V and J ends lost 6 bases and 5 bases respectively, with 16 bases between them. The germline V gene has CDR1 SNHLY and CDR2 FYNNEI. Here the CDR3 reads CASSPTGRGTGELFF. The CDR3 DNA sequence: TGTGCCAGCAGCCCCACAGGGAGGGGGACCGGGGAGCTGTTTTTT.

V gene TRBV7-2 combines with J gene TRBJ2-7; TRBD1 agrees at 7 bases. Trimming at V came to 0 bases and at J to 7 bases, leaving 3 bases not matched to a gene. The CDR3 extends over 13 amino acids. Germline V gene sequence: CDR1 SGHTA, CDR2 FQGNSA. The CDR3 DNA reads TGTGCCAGCAGCTTAGCACAGGGGTGGGAGCAGTACTTC. Its translation is CASSLAQGWEQYF.

The J gene is TRBJ1-1, the V gene TRBV6-5; D ambiguous. CDR1 and CDR2 from the germline V gene are MNHEY and SVGAGI. V gave up 1 base and J gave up 6 bases, with 9 bases separating them. The CDR3 loop spans 13 amino acids. The chain's CDR3 is CASSYFGSAEAFF. DNA for the CDR3: TGTGCCAGCAGTTACTTCGGGTCAGCTGAAGCTTTCTTT.

V is TRBV12-5 and J is TRBJ1-5; 7 bases line up with TRBD1. The CDR3 runs to 15 residues. CDR1 LGHNT and CDR2 FRNRAP come from the germline V gene. V trimming: 2 bases; J trimming: 9 bases; junction bases outside the gene matches: 10. The CDR3 nucleotides are TGTGCTAGTGGTTTGATGGACAGGTTTATCGGGCCCCAGCATTTT. Translated: CASGLMDRFIGPQHF.

This clone was picked up one time. CDR3 coding DNA: TGTGCCAGCAGCTCCCTCAGGAGCACAGATACGCAGTATTTT. The encoded protein is CASSSLRSTDTQYF. The gene calls are TRBV5-8 and TRBJ2-3, with D unclear. Between the trimmed V and J ends, which lost 3 bases and 0 bases, there was a span of 8 bases. CDR3 length: 14 residues. CDR1 and CDR2 (germline): SGHTS, YDEGEE. Complete variable domain (other parts from reference TRBV5-8 and TRBJ2-3): EAGVTQSPTHLIKTRGQQATLRCSPISGHTSVYWYQQALGLGLQFLLWYDEGEERNRGNFPPRFSGRQFPNYSSELNVNALELEDSALYLCASSSLRSTDTQYFGPGTRLTVL.

The chain combines TRBV5-1 with TRBJ2-2; no firm D call. Between the trimmed V and J ends, which lost 0 bases and 1 base, there was a span of 19 bases. CDR1 and CDR2 from the germline V gene are SGHRS and YFSETQ. This CDR3 comprises 19 residues. In DNA, the CDR3 is TGCGCCAGCAGCTTGGGCAGGAACGGACCAACGCAGAACACCGGGGAGCTGTTTTTT. Protein product: CASSLGRNGPTQNTGELFF.

This sequence joins TRBV7-2 and TRBJ1-5, with D tentatively TRBD1 (6 bases). Trimming took off 3 bases at V and 5 bases at J, with 14 bases between the two ends. CDR1 is SGHTA and CDR2 is FQGNSA in the germline V gene. The CDR3 is made up of 15 amino acids. The CDR3 here is CASSFNSGGDQPQHF. The CDR3, as DNA: TGTGCCAGCAGCTTCAACTCGGGGGGCGATCAGCCCCAGCATTTT.